This entry lists 14 T cell receptor beta chains sequenced from one sample in a study of human T cells and chemical hapten exposure. A single record per CDR3 protein comes from TCRdb applying MiXCR to the RACE reads. The sample gives about 55,000 distinct CDR3 sequences, more than 9% of which show up once; 8.5% to 10% is in the top ten. Time point meaning: pre-sensitization, week 0. As for treatment: therapeutic diphenylcyclopropenone sensitization with weekly scalp DPC. The starting material, unfractionated whole blood, was used for total RNA extraction. The source was whole blood, collected in connection with sensitization to the hapten diphenylcyclopropenone (DPC). The source is a woman in her 30s with alopecia areata. Some clones in this sample may be carry-over from other donors' samples.

This clonotype was seen only a few times. The chain joins TRBV5-1 to TRBJ2-1; 10 nucleotides line up with TRBD2. The V and J ends lost 3 bases and 6 bases, in that order; junction bases with no gene match: 12. Germline values: CDR1 SGHRS, CDR2 YFSETQ. The CDR3 extends over 17 amino acids. CDR3 in DNA: TGCGCCAGCAGCTCAAAGACGAGCGGGGGGGCTATCAATGAGCAGTTCTTC. This sequence encodes CASSSKTSGGAINEQFF.

The chain couples TRBV29-1 to TRBJ2-3, with no clear D. Germline CDR1 SQVTM, CDR2 ANQGSEA. The CDR3 has 15 amino acids. The V end lost 1 base, the J end lost 2 bases, and 13 bases lay between the germline ends. The CDR3 bases are TGCAGCGTTGAAGGTGGCTGGTGGAACACAGATACGCAGTATTTT. This encodes CSVEGGWWNTDTQYF.

This chain uses TRBV29-1 with TRBJ2-2, with D maybe TRBD1 (6 bases). This CDR3 comprises 15 residues. Germline lookup yields CDR1 SQVTM and CDR2 ANQGSEA. V was pared by 4 bases and J by 6 bases, with 18 bases between. The CDR3 is CSVGLSRGLAGELFF. CDR3 DNA sequence: TGCAGCGTTGGATTAAGCAGGGGTTTGGCCGGGGAGCTGTTTTTT.

This clonotype was observed a handful of times. V gene TRBV7-9 combines with J gene TRBJ2-3; D is undetermined. V dropped 4 bases and J dropped 7 bases, with 12 bases sitting between them. In germline, CDR1 is SEHNR, CDR2 FQNEAQ (reference sequence). This CDR3 has 13 amino acids. CDR3 protein: CASSWTTRYTQYF. CDR3 bases: TGTGCCAGCAGCTGGACCACCAGGTATACGCAGTATTTT.

The table lists this clonotype with many counts. This chain uses TRBV18 with TRBJ2-4; 11 bases map to TRBD2. CDR3 length: 19 amino acids. Per germline, CDR1 KGHSH and CDR2 LQKENI. After removal of 3 bases from V and 3 bases from J, the junction contained 13 bases not matched to a gene. This CDR3 reads CASSPDEKRLAGSKNIQYF. The CDR3 DNA follows: TGTGCCAGCTCACCCGACGAAAAGAGACTAGCGGGGAGCAAAAACATTCAGTACTTC.

V and J are TRBV7-2 and TRBJ2-3, with 8 bases identical to TRBD1. This CDR3 is 17 amino acids long. Losses at the gene ends were 3 bases for V and 0 bases for J; bases not matched to a gene: 8. Germline V CDR1 and CDR2: SGHTA, FQGNSA. The CDR3 sequence: CASSFAGQGTSTDTQYF. The CDR3 bases are TGTGCCAGCAGCTTCGCAGGACAGGGAACTAGCACAGATACGCAGTATTTT.

The chain joins TRBV20-1 to TRBJ2-3; tentative D call: TRBD2 (5 bases). Trimming left V 0 bases short and J 0 bases short, with 10 bases between. The germline V gene encodes CDR1 DFQATT and CDR2 SNEGSKA (reference sequence). This CDR3 is built from 15 residues. The CDR3: CSARERATSTDTQYF. The DNA for the CDR3 is TGCAGTGCTAGAGAGAGGGCGACTAGCACAGATACGCAGTATTTT.

This clonotype has a handful of counts. The chain links TRBV20-1 to TRBJ1-5; TRBD1 might be the D (5 bases). The CDR3 loop spans 13 amino acids. Germline values: CDR1 DFQATT, CDR2 SNEGSKA (reference sequence). Between the trimmed V and J ends, which lost 6 bases and 4 bases, there was a span of 13 bases. The CDR3 region is CSARAPGNQPQHF. In DNA, the CDR3 is TGCAGTGCCCGAGCCCCAGGGAATCAGCCCCAGCATTTT.

This clonotype was observed many times. The rearrangement uses TRBV3-1 and TRBJ1-6; 10 bases fit TRBD1. J gave up 4 bases and V 2 bases, and 2 bases lay outside the gene matches. There are 16 residues in the CDR3. Germline loops: CDR1 LGHDT, CDR2 YNNKEL (reference sequence). The CDR3 is CASSQTGQGYNSPLHF. DNA for the CDR3: TGTGCCAGCAGCCAAACGGGACAGGGGTATAATTCACCCCTCCACTTT. Based on the CDR3 plus reference TRBV3-1 and TRBJ1-6, the full variable domain is DTAVSQTPKYLVTQMGNDKSIKCEQNLGHDTMYWYKQDSKKFLKIMFSYNNKELIINETVPNRFSPKSPDKAHLNLHINSLELGDSAVYFCASSQTGQGYNSPLHFGNGTRLTVT.

CDR3 DNA: TGTGCTAGTGGTTCCCCCGGGACAGGAGACACAGATACGCAGTATTTT. Protein sequence: CASGSPGTGDTDTQYF. This chain connects TRBV12-5 to TRBJ2-3; 8 nucleotides agree with TRBD1. CDR3 length: 16 residues. Germline CDR1 is LGHNT and CDR2 is FRNRAP. V dropped 4 bases and J dropped 2; count of bases not matched to a gene: 8.

This clonotype was counted between two and nine times. This rearrangement joins TRBV12-3 or TRBV12-4 to TRBJ2-1; TRBD1 is a possible D gene (5 bases). CDR3 size: 13 residues. Trimming removed 1 base at V and 8 bases at J, with 9 bases between. The CDR3 sequence: CASSLGRGDEQFF. The CDR3, as DNA: TGTGCCAGCAGTTTAGGAAGGGGTGATGAGCAGTTCTTC.

The sample holds a few counts of this clonotype. J is TRBJ2-7 and V is TRBV20-1, with D possibly being TRBD2 (6 bases). Germline V gene data show CDR1 as DFQATT and CDR2 as SNEGSKA (reference sequence). Trimming shortened V by 6 bases and J by 0 bases, and 18 bases separated the two germline ends. This CDR3 contains 15 residues. The CDR3 protein is CSANGPGVPSYEQYF. In DNA, the CDR3 is TGCAGTGCAAACGGGCCGGGGGTACCCTCCTACGAGCAGTACTTC.

This clonotype was seen more than once but under ten times. The rearrangement uses TRBV5-5 and TRBJ1-1; 8 bases line up with TRBD1. The trim removed 2 bases at V and 5 bases at J, leaving 8 bases unmatched. Germline V gives CDR1 SGHKS, CDR2 YYEKEE (reference sequence). There are 15 residues in the CDR3. The CDR3 region has the DNA TGTGCCAGCAGCTTTGGCGGACAGGGTTTTACTGAAGCTTTCTTT. This translates into CASSFGGQGFTEAFF.

CDR3 sequence reads: CASSDSPGGQETQYF. For the CDR3, the DNA is TGTGCCAGCAGTGACTCGCCAGGGGGCCAAGAGACCCAGTACTTC. J is TRBJ2-5 and V is TRBV6-4; 7 bases map to TRBD1. This CDR3 spans 15 amino acids. Looked up from germline, CDR1 is MRHNA and CDR2 is SNTAGT. Losses at the gene ends were 0 bases for V and 1 base for J; bases not matched to a gene: 2.